Following are 30 T cell receptor beta chains from one sample sequenced in a study of T-cell memory formation after mild COVID-19 listed by TCRdb under 2021. Library generation was performed with 5' RACE. TCRdb names Illumina NovaSeq 6000 as the instrument used. TCRdb trimmed the raw reads at Q25, called clones with MiXCR and kept productive beta chains. One record per CDR3 amino acid sequence lists the most common genes and DNA. This sample gives around 200,000 distinct CDR3 sequences in total; about 11% of them show up just once. The ten largest make up 3% to 3.5% of the sample. The sequenced material came from PBMCs or a T cell subset sorted from them (not recorded which). Receptor source: a man aged 18 to 29 who had mild COVID-19 (a few samples of this study predate the infection). The sample titles of this study are shuffled in the database, so cell type and time point are left out; the donor was told from shared clones.

Many counts were recorded for this clonotype. The chain recombines TRBV7-3 with TRBJ2-3; 11 bases fit TRBD2. Per germline, CDR1 SGHTA and CDR2 FQGTGA. The CDR3 is 15 residues long. J gave up 5 bases and V 3 bases, and 4 bases lay outside the gene matches. Written as DNA, the CDR3 is TGTGCCAGCAGCTTGACTAGCGGGGCCTTAGATACGCAGTATTTT. Translation gives CASSLTSGALDTQYF.

The V call is TRBV18, the J call TRBJ1-1; no definite D call. The CDR3 runs 15 residues. Germline V gene lookup returns CDR1 KGHSH and CDR2 LQKENI. Trimming stripped 3 bases from V and 1 base from J, with 12 bases between. The CDR3 loop is CASSPMTEKNTEAFF. The CDR3, as DNA: TGTGCCAGCTCACCGATGACGGAGAAGAACACTGAAGCTTTCTTT.

This clonotype was counted only a few times. The chain combines TRBV28 with TRBJ2-7, with D possibly matching TRBD1 (6 bases). CDR3 length: 13 amino acids. Trimming took 6 bases from V and 2 from J, leaving 11 bases between them. The germline gives CDR1 MDHEN, CDR2 SYDVKM. As DNA, the CDR3 is TGTGCCAGCAGCGAAGGGGGAGCCTACGAGCAGTACGTC. This gives the protein CASSEGGAYEQYV.

This chain connects TRBV14 to TRBJ1-1; D uncertain. Trimming pared 0 bases from V and 1 base from J, leaving 18 bases between. Germline V gene lookup returns CDR1 SGHDN and CDR2 FVKESK. This CDR3 has 18 amino acids. CDR3 loop: CASSQDRYWRDTNTEAFF. Written as DNA, the CDR3 is TGTGCCAGCAGCCAAGATCGGTACTGGAGGGATACGAACACTGAAGCTTTCTTT.

In its sample, this clonotype was seen once. The chain joins TRBV27 to TRBJ1-1; possible D gene TRBD1, 5 bases. Germline lookup yields CDR1 MNHEY and CDR2 SMNVEV (reference sequence). V lost 3 bases to trimming and J lost 6 bases, with 23 bases between them. This CDR3 contains 17 residues. This CDR3 reads CASSLVRLDTWGAEAFF. The CDR3 DNA sequence: TGTGCCAGCAGTTTGGTTCGACTCGATACTTGGGGGGCTGAAGCTTTCTTT.

V gene TRBV11-3 combines with J gene TRBJ2-1; 10 positions agree with TRBD2. CDR3 length: 16 residues. Germline CDR1 is SGHNT and CDR2 is YENEEA. J lost 5 bases, V lost 5 bases, and 9 bases had no gene match. DNA for the CDR3: TGTGCCAGCAGCGGGGGCGATAGCGGGGGGAACAATGAGCAGTTCTTC. Its protein is CASSGGDSGGNNEQFF.

The chain recombines TRBV25-1 with TRBJ2-7; a weak D match, TRBD1 (6 bases). The germline V gene has CDR1 MGHDK and CDR2 SYGVNS. The V end lost 4 bases, the J end lost 0 bases, and 16 bases lay between the germline ends. CDR3 length equals 16 residues. CDR3 in DNA: TGTGCCAGCAGTGCTTCGGGACACCAATTCTCCTACGAGCAGTACTTC. Translation: CASSASGHQFSYEQYF.

This clonotype was seen a handful of times. V gene TRBV6-5 combines with J gene TRBJ2-6; D is ambiguous. The CDR3 spans 16 residues. Germline V gives CDR1 MNHEY, CDR2 SVGAGI. V lost 0 bases to trimming and J lost 0 bases, with 6 bases between them. CDR3 amino acids: CASSYSGLSGANVLTF. The CDR3 DNA follows: TGTGCCAGCAGTTACTCGGGTCTCTCTGGGGCCAACGTCCTGACTTTC.

This clonotype was found a few times. CDR3 sequence reads: CASRRNLDRGEQYV. The CDR3 nucleotides read TGTGCCAGCAGACGAAACCTCGACAGGGGCGAGCAGTACGTC. The chain recombines TRBV2 with TRBJ2-7; TRBD1 agrees at 8 bases. The V gene end was trimmed by 6 bases and the J gene end by 6 bases; junction bases not matched to a gene: 10. The CDR3 runs 14 residues. Looked up from germline, CDR1 is SNHLY and CDR2 is FYNNEI.

The chain is built from TRBV5-1 and TRBJ1-1, with 7 nucleotides matching TRBD1. J was trimmed by 3 bases and V by 4 bases; bases with no gene match: 6. Germline assignment: CDR1 SGHRS and CDR2 YFSETQ. The CDR3 loop spans 14 amino acids. CDR3 amino acids: CASSRDSLHTEAFF. As DNA, the CDR3 is TGCGCCAGCAGCCGGGACAGTCTACACACTGAAGCTTTCTTT.

The CDR3 is CASSEMHGNTIYF. The CDR3 region has the DNA TGTGCCAGCAGTGAAATGCATGGAAACACCATATATTTT. The V call is TRBV2, the J call TRBJ1-3, with no clear D. This CDR3 contains 13 residues. Trimming stripped 2 bases from V and 3 bases from J, with 5 bases between. CDR1 and CDR2 from the germline V gene are SNHLY and FYNNEI.

The chain recombines TRBV18 with TRBJ1-5; TRBD1 aligns across 8 bases. Germline values: CDR1 KGHSH, CDR2 LQKENI. This CDR3 comprises 14 residues. V shed 3 bases, J shed 6 bases, and the junction held 4 bases outside the gene matches. The CDR3 coding sequence is TGTGCCAGCTCACCGGACAGGGAGAGTCAGCCCCAGCATTTT. Its protein product is CASSPDRESQPQHF.

This clonotype showed up just a few times. The chain carries TRBV12-3 or TRBV12-4 and TRBJ2-5, with 12 bases identical to TRBD2. Losses at the gene ends were 5 bases for V and 3 bases for J; bases not matched to a gene: 10. The CDR3 loop spans 17 amino acids. Here the CDR3 reads CASSQWTSGVNKETQYF. CDR3 sequence (DNA): TGTGCCAGCAGTCAATGGACTAGCGGGGTTAACAAAGAGACCCAGTACTTC.

This clonotype was observed a few times. This chain links TRBV7-8 with TRBJ2-2; tentatively, D is TRBD2 (6 bases). This CDR3 region has 14 residues. CDR1 is SGHVS and CDR2 is FQNEAQ in the germline V gene. Between the trimmed V and J ends, which lost 6 bases and 6 bases, there was a span of 14 bases. The CDR3 loop is CASRSGREAGELFF. The CDR3 bases are TGTGCCAGCAGGTCGGGCAGGGAGGCCGGGGAGCTGTTTTTT.

This sequence joins TRBV6-2 or TRBV6-3 and TRBJ1-5; 10 bases map to TRBD1. The germline gives CDR1 MNHEY, CDR2 SVGEGT. This CDR3 is built from 14 residues. Losses at the gene ends were 6 bases for V and 7 bases for J; bases not matched to a gene: 6. CDR3 bases: TGTGCCAGCAGAGCGACAGGGGGCGGGCAGCCCCAGCATTTT. Its protein product is CASRATGGGQPQHF.

This clonotype has only a few counts. The chain recombines TRBV7-3 with TRBJ2-2; unclear D gene. CDR1 and CDR2 from the germline V gene are SGHTA and FQGTGA. The CDR3 loop spans 13 amino acids. V was trimmed by 0 bases and J by 7 bases, leaving 6 bases between them. The CDR3 DNA follows: TGTGCCAGCAGCTTAACGGCAGGCGGGGAGCTGTTTTTT. Translating it yields CASSLTAGGELFF.

This clonotype was observed a handful of times. The genes are TRBV27 and TRBJ2-5; unclear D gene. The CDR3 runs to 13 residues. V was cut by 6 bases and J by 0 bases, with 8 bases left in between. The germline V gene has CDR1 MNHEY and CDR2 SMNVEV (reference sequence). The CDR3 protein is CASRDGDQETQYF. DNA for the CDR3: TGTGCCAGCAGAGACGGAGACCAAGAGACCCAGTACTTC.

CDR3 coding DNA: TGTGCCAGCAGCCTGGGACAGGGCGGGGATGGCTACACCTTC. Protein product: CASSLGQGGDGYTF. This chain joins TRBV9 and TRBJ1-2; 9 nucleotides match TRBD1. V trimming: 4 bases; J trimming: 6 bases; junction bases outside the gene matches: 7. The CDR3 is made up of 14 amino acids. The germline V gene encodes CDR1 SGDLS and CDR2 YYNGEE.

This sequence joins TRBV12-3 or TRBV12-4 and TRBJ2-7; either TRBD1 or TRBD2 may supply D (5 bases each). This CDR3 region has 14 residues. V was trimmed by 9 bases and J by 2 bases, leaving 17 bases between them. CDR3 amino acids: CARYGTPSPYEQYF. DNA of the CDR3: TGTGCCAGATACGGGACGCCTAGCCCCTACGAGCAGTACTTC.

CDR3 residues: CASSTTGLNTGELFF. The DNA of the CDR3 is TGCGCCAGCAGCACCACAGGGTTGAACACCGGGGAGCTGTTTTTT. The chain recombines TRBV5-1 with TRBJ2-2, with D tentatively TRBD1 (6 bases). Germline V lookup: CDR1 SGHRS, CDR2 YFSETQ. Trimming left V 4 bases short and J 1 base short, with 11 bases between. The CDR3 runs 15 residues.

CDR3 sequence (DNA): TGTGCCATCTCGGACAGAGGTACAGAGCAGTACGTC. It is translated as CAISDRGTEQYV. V usage is TRBV6-2 or TRBV6-3 and J usage is TRBJ2-7; D is possibly TRBD1 (6 bases). Per the germline V gene, CDR1 is MNHEY and CDR2 is SVGEGT. Trimming took off 10 bases at V and 7 bases at J, with 17 bases between the two ends. The CDR3 extends over 12 amino acids.

There are a few counts of this clonotype. The chain employs TRBV27 and TRBJ2-3, with D uncertain. The V gene's germline CDR1 is MNHEY and CDR2 SMNVEV (reference sequence). This CDR3 spans 15 amino acids. V was pared by 3 bases and J by 2 bases, with 12 bases between. CDR3: CASSLGLHSTDTQYF. The DNA of the CDR3 is TGTGCCAGCAGTTTGGGCCTCCACTCCACAGATACGCAGTATTTT.

The chain uses TRBV9 and TRBJ2-1; 10 nucleotides agree with TRBD2. The CDR3 totals 16 residues. Per the germline V gene, CDR1 is SGDLS and CDR2 is YYNGEE. The trim removed 1 base at V and 3 bases at J, leaving 4 bases unmatched. The CDR3 protein is CASSVSGGAVYNEQFF. The CDR3 bases are TGTGCCAGCAGCGTAAGCGGGGGGGCCGTCTACAATGAGCAGTTCTTC.

This chain connects TRBV12-3 or TRBV12-4 to TRBJ2-5, with D tentatively TRBD1 (5 bases). This CDR3 has 15 amino acids. Trimming took 3 bases from V and 1 from J, leaving 12 bases between them. CDR3 nucleotide sequence: TGTGCCAGCAGTTTTTCCAGTGGGGCCCAAGAGACCCAGTACTTC. Protein: CASSFSSGAQETQYF.

This chain uses TRBV9 with TRBJ2-1; a weak D match, TRBD2 (6 bases). The CDR3 runs 15 residues. The germline V gene encodes CDR1 SGDLS and CDR2 YYNGEE. The V end lost 0 bases, the J end lost 2 bases, and 9 bases lay between the germline ends. CDR3 residues: CASSVVGLPYNEQFF. CDR3 nucleotide sequence: TGTGCCAGCAGCGTAGTGGGACTCCCCTACAATGAGCAGTTCTTC.

The V call is TRBV11-1, the J call TRBJ2-5, with 8 nucleotides matching TRBD2. V lost 5 bases and J lost 1; bases outside the gene matches: 21. The CDR3 runs 20 residues. The germline CDR1 and CDR2 sequences are SGHAT and FQDESV (reference sequence). The CDR3 DNA is TGTGCCAGCAGCCCCAGGGTCCGGGGGGGGCCCCTAATCTTCCAAGAGACCCAGTACTTC. It translates to CASSPRVRGGPLIFQETQYF.

The V and J genes are TRBV20-1 and TRBJ1-1; D uncertain. Germline V gene sequence: CDR1 DFQATT, CDR2 SNEGSKA (reference sequence). The CDR3 extends over 15 amino acids. Trimming stripped 0 bases from V and 0 bases from J, with 11 bases between. CDR3 DNA: TGCAGTGCTAGAGATGGAAGGGAAATGAACACTGAAGCTTTCTTT. It is translated as CSARDGREMNTEAFF.

The sample holds a few counts of this clonotype. The chain recombines TRBV20-1 with TRBJ2-7; possibly TRBD1 for D (5 bases). From germline, CDR1 is DFQATT and CDR2 SNEGSKA (reference sequence). Trimming removed 3 bases at V and 0 bases at J, with 6 bases between. The CDR3 extends over 12 amino acids. The CDR3 region has the DNA TGCAGTGCTAGGACAGTCTCCTACGAGCAGTACGTC. Translation gives CSARTVSYEQYV.

The V and J genes are TRBV25-1 and TRBJ2-3; 8 bases are a match to TRBD2. The V segment lost 5 bases and the J segment 5 bases; nucleotides outside the gene matches: 12. Germline CDR1 and CDR2: MGHDK and SYGVNS. The CDR3 is made up of 16 amino acids. In DNA form, the CDR3 reads TGTGCCAGCAGTACCCTCGGGGGGGCCCGGGGAGATACGCAGTATTTT. It codes for CASSTLGGARGDTQYF.

V is TRBV5-1 and J is TRBJ2-7, with D perhaps TRBD1 (6 bases). Germline CDR1 SGHRS, CDR2 YFSETQ. The length of the CDR3 is 15 residues. V was cut by 0 bases and J by 0 bases, with 10 bases left in between. The CDR3 sequence is CASSLEGDSSYEQYF. DNA for the CDR3: TGCGCCAGCAGCTTGGAGGGGGATAGCTCCTACGAGCAGTACTTC.